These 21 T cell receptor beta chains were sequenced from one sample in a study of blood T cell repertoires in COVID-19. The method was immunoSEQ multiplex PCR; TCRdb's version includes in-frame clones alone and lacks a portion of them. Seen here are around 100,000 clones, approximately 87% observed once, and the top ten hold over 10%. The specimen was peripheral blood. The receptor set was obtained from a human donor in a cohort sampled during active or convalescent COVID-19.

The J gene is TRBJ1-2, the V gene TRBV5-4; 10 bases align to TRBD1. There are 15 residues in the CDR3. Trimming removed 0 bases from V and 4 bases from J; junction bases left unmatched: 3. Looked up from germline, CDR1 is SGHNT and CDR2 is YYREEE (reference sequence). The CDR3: CASSLVWDRGYGYTF. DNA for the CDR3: TGTGCCAGCAGCTTGGTCTGGGACAGGGGCTATGGCTACACCTTC.

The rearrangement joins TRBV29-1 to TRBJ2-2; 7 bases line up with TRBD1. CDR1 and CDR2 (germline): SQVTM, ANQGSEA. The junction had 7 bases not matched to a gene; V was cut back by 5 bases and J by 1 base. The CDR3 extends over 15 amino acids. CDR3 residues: CSVHRGPLNTGELFF. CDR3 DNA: TGCAGCGTTCACAGGGGTCCTTTGAACACCGGGGAGCTGTTTTTT.

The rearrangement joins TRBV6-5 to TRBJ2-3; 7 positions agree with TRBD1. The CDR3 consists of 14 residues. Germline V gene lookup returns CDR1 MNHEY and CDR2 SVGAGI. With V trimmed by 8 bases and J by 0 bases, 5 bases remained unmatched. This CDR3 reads CASRRQGSTDTQYF. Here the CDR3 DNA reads TGTGCCAGCCGAAGACAGGGCAGCACAGATACGCAGTATTTT.

The DNA for the CDR3 is TGTGCCAGCAGTTTGGTTTCGTCGGGCTATGGCTACACCTTC. Residues: CASSLVSSGYGYTF. The chain links TRBV27 to TRBJ1-2; no firm D call. This CDR3 comprises 14 residues. Germline V lookup: CDR1 MNHEY, CDR2 SMNVEV (reference sequence). V lost 3 bases and J lost 4, with 12 bases in between.

CDR3 residues: CASSLEGYLPDGYTF. The CDR3, as DNA: TGTGCCAGCAGCTTAGAGGGGTATTTGCCCGACGGCTACACCTTC. This chain links TRBV7-2 with TRBJ1-2; possible D gene TRBD1, 5 bases. With 1 base removed from V and 8 bases from J, the gap between germline ends came to 17 bases. The germline V gene encodes CDR1 SGHTA and CDR2 FQGNSA. There are 15 residues in the CDR3. Combining the CDR3 with reference TRBV7-2 and TRBJ1-2 gives the whole variable domain GAGVSQSPSNKVTEKGKDVELRCDPISGHTALYWYRQSLGQGLEFLIYFQGNSAPDKSGLPSDRFSAERTGGSVSTLTIQRTQQEDSAVYLCASSLEGYLPDGYTFGSGTRLTVV.

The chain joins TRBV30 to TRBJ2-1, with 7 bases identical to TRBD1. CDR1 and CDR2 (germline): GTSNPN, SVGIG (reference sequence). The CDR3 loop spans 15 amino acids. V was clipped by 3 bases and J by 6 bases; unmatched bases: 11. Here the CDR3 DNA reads TGTGCCTGGAGGAAGGGAGACAGGGATGCCAATGAGCAGTTCTTC. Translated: CAWRKGDRDANEQFF.

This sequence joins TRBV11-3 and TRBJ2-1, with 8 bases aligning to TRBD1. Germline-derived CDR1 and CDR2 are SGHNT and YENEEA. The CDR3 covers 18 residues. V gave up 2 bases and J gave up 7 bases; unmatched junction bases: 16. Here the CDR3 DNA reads TGTGCCAGCAGCTTATTCGGAGGGTTTGGGACAGGACGGAATGAGCAGTTCTTC. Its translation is CASSLFGGFGTGRNEQFF.

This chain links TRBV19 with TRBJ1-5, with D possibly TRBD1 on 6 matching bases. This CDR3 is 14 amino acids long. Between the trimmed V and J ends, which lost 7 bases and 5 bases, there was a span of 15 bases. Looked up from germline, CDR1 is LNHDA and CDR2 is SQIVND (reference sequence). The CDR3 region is CASTNRAAYQPQHF. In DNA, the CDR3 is TGTGCCAGTACCAACAGGGCGGCCTATCAGCCCCAGCATTTT.

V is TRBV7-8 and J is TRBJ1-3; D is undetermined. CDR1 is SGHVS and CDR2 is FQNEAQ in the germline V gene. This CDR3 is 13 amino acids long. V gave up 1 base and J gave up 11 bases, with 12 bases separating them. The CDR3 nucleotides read TGTGCCAGCAGCTTAGTCTCGGCAGAGGCCATATATTTT. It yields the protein CASSLVSAEAIYF.

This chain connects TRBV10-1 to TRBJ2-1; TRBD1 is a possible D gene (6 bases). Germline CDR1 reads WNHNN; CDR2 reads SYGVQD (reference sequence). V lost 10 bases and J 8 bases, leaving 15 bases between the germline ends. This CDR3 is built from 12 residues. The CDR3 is CATLRQVDEQFF. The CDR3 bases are TGCGCCACCTTACGACAGGTAGATGAGCAGTTCTTC.

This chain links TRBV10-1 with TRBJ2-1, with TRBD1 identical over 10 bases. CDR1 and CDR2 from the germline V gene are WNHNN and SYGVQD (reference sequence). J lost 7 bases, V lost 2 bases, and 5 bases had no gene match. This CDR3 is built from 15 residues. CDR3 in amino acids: CASSEGTGAINEQFF. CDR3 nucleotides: TGCGCCAGCAGTGAGGGGACAGGGGCCATAAATGAGCAGTTCTTC.

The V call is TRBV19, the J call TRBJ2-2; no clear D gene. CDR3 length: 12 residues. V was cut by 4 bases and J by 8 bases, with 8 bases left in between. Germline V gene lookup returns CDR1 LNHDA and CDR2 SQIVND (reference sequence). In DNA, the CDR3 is TGTGCCAGTAGTACCCCACTGGGGGAGCTGTTTTTT. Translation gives CASSTPLGELFF. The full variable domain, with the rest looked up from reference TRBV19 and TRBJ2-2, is DGGITQSPKYLFRKEGQNVTLSCEQNLNHDAMYWYRQDPGQGLRLIYYSQIVNDFQKGDIAEGYSVSREKKESFPLTVTSAQKNPTAFYLCASSTPLGELFFGEGSRLTVL.

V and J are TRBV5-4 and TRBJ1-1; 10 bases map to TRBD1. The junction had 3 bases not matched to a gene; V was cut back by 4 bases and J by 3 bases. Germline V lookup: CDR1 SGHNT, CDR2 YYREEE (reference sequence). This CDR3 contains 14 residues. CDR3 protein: CASSRGQGDTEAFF. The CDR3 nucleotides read TGTGCCAGCAGCCGCGGACAGGGGGACACTGAAGCTTTCTTT. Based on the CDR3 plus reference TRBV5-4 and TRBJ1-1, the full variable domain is ETGVTQSPTHLIKTRGQQVTLRCSSQSGHNTVSWYQQALGQGPQFIFQYYREEENGRGNFPPRFSGLQFPNYSSELNVNALELDDSALYLCASSRGQGDTEAFFGQGTRLTVV.

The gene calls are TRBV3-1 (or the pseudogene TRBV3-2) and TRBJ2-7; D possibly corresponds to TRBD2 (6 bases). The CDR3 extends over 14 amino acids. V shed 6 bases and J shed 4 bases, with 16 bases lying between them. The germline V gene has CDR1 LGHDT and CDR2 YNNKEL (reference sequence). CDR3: CASSPKTRSYEQYF. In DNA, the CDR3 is TGTGCCAGCAGTCCGAAGACTAGATCTTACGAGCAGTACTTC.

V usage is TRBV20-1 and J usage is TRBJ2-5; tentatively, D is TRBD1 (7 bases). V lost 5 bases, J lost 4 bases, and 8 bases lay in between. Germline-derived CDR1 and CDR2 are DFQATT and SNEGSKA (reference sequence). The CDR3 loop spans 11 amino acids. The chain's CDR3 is CSAQGGETQYF. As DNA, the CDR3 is TGCAGTGCTCAGGGGGGAGAGACCCAGTACTTC.

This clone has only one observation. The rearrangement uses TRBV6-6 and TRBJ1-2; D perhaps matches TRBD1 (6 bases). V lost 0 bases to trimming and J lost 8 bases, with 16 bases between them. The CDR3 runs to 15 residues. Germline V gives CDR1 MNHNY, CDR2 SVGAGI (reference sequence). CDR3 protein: CASSYSIGGEGGYTF. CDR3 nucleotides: TGTGCCAGCAGTTACTCAATAGGGGGGGAGGGAGGCTACACCTTC.

This CDR3 is CASSPGGDNHYGYTF. CDR3 sequence (DNA): TGTGCCAGCAGCCCAGGTGGGGACAACCACTATGGCTACACCTTC. The rearrangement joins TRBV11-3 to TRBJ1-2; perhaps TRBD1 as D (6 bases). CDR1 and CDR2 (germline): SGHNT, YENEEA. V shed 5 bases and J shed 3 bases, with 16 bases lying between them. The CDR3 extends over 15 amino acids.

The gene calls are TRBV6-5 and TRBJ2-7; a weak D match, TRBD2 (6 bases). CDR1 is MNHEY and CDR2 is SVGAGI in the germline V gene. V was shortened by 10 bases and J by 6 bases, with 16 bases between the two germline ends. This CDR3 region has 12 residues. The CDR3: CATISPGGEQYF. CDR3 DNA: TGTGCCACCATCAGTCCCGGGGGCGAGCAGTACTTC.

Here the CDR3 reads CASSLRDRGAGELFF. The DNA of the CDR3 is TGTGCCAGCAGCTTAAGAGACAGGGGCGCTGGGGAGCTGTTTTTT. This rearrangement joins TRBV7-3 to TRBJ2-2, with 8 bases aligning to TRBD1. The V segment lost 1 base and the J segment 8 bases; nucleotides outside the gene matches: 6. CDR1 is SGHTA, CDR2 FQGTGA, per germline. The CDR3 is made up of 15 amino acids.

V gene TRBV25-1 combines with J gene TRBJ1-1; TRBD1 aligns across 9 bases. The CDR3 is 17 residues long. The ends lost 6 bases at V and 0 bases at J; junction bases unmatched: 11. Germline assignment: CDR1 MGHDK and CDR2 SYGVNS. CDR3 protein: CASRTGGRGGMNTEAFF. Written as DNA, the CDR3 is TGTGCCAGCAGAACAGGGGGCCGGGGTGGTATGAACACTGAAGCTTTCTTT.

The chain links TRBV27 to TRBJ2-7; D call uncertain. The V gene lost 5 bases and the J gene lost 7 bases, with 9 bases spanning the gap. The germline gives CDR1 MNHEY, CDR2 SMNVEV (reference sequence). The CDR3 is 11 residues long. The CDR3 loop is CASSDVREQYF. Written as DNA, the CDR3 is TGTGCCAGCAGTGACGTGAGGGAGCAGTACTTC.